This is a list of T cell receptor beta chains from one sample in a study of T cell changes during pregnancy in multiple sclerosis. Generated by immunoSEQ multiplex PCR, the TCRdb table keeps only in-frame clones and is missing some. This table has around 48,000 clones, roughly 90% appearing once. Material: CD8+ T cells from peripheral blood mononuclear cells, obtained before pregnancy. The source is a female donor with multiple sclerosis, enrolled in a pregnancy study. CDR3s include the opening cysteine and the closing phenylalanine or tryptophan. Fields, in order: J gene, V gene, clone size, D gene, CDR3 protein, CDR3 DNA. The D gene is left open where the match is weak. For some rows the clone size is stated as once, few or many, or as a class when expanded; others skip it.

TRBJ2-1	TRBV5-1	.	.	CASSIPGLANNEQFF	TGCGCCAGCAGCATCCCAGGCCTGGCCAACAATGAGCAGTTCTTC
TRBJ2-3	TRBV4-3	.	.	CASSSTRDTQYF	TGCGCCAGCAGCTCGACTAGAGATACGCAGTATTTT
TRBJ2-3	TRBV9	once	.	CASSVVLDTQYF	TGTGCCAGCAGCGTAGTCCTGGATACGCAGTATTTT
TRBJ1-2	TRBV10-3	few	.	CAIGLGGGALGYTF	TGTGCCATCGGCTTGGGTGGGGGGGCGCTTGGCTACACCTTC
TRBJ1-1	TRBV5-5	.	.	CASSPTPAEAFF	TGTGCCAGCAGCCCAACACCCGCTGAAGCTTTCTTT
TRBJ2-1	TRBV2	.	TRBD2	CASTSGEQFF	TGTGCCAGCACTAGCGGTGAGCAGTTCTTC
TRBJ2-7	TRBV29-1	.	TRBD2	CSVGGSSYEQYF	TGCAGCGTGGGGGGGAGCTCCTACGAGCAGTACTTC
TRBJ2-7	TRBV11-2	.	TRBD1	CASSPTGTGLQQYF	TGTGCCAGCAGCCCTACCGGGACAGGGCTACAGCAGTACTTC
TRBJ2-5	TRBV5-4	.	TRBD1	CASSSPGTEETQYF	TGTGCCAGCAGCTCGCCAGGGACAGAAGAGACCCAGTACTTC
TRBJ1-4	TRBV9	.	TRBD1	CASSPRTGVVDEKLFF	TGTGCCAGCAGCCCCAGGACAGGGGTAGTTGATGAAAAACTGTTTTTT
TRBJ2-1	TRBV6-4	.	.	CASSSTRSHEQFF	TGTGCCAGCAGTTCGACTAGAAGTCATGAGCAGTTCTTC
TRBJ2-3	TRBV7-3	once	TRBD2	CASSPWGGRADTQYF	TGTGCCAGCAGCCCCTGGGGGGGTCGCGCAGATACGCAGTATTTT
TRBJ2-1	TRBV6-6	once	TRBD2	CASRQLAGGHYNEQFF	TGTGCCAGCAGGCAACTAGCGGGGGGACATTACAATGAGCAGTTCTTC
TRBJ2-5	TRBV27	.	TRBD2	CASSFFGLAGEETQYF	TGTGCCAGCAGTTTTTTCGGACTAGCGGGGGAAGAGACCCAGTACTTC
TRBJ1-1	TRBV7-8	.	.	CASMILGAEAFF	TGTGCCAGCATGATCCTCGGAGCTGAAGCTTTCTTT
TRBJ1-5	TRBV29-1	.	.	CSVESSYSNQPQHF	TGCAGCGTTGAAAGTAGTTATAGCAATCAGCCCCAGCATTTT
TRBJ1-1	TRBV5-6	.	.	CASSLAGWGAEAFF	TGTGCCAGCAGCTTGGCGGGGTGGGGAGCTGAAGCTTTCTTT
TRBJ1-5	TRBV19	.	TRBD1	CASSISLPTGGNQPQHF	TGTGCCAGTAGTATATCCCTCCCGACAGGGGGGAATCAGCCCCAGCATTTT
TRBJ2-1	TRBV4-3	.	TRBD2	CASSPFPSGGTSSYNEQFF	TGCGCCAGCAGCCCCTTTCCTAGCGGGGGTACATCCTCCTACAATGAGCAGTTCTTC
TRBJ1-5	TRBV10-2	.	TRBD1	CASSEREGDRAQPQHF	TGCGCCAGCAGTGAGAGAGAGGGGGACAGGGCTCAGCCCCAGCATTTT
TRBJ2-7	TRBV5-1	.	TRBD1	CASSLEFYGTDSYEQYF	TGCGCCAGCAGCTTGGAGTTTTACGGGACAGACTCCTACGAGCAGTACTTC
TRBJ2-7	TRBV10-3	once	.	CAISESILGGVSSYEQYF	TGTGCCATCAGTGAGTCTATACTAGGGGGGGTTAGCTCCTACGAGCAGTACTTC
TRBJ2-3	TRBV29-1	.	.	CSVVPEVETSTDTQYF	TGCAGCGTTGTCCCCGAGGTGGAAACTAGCACAGATACGCAGTATTTT
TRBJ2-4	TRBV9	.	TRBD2	CASSVAGLAGGAKNIQYF	TGTGCCAGCAGCGTAGCGGGACTAGCGGGGGGCGCCAAAAACATTCAGTACTTC
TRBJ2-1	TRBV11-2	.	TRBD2	CASSFGLAGGYNEQFF	TGTGCCAGCAGCTTCGGACTAGCGGGGGGATACAATGAGCAGTTCTTC
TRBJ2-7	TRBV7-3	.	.	CASSPAGTGMDF	TGTGCCAGCAGCCCGGCGGGTACAGGGATGGACTTC